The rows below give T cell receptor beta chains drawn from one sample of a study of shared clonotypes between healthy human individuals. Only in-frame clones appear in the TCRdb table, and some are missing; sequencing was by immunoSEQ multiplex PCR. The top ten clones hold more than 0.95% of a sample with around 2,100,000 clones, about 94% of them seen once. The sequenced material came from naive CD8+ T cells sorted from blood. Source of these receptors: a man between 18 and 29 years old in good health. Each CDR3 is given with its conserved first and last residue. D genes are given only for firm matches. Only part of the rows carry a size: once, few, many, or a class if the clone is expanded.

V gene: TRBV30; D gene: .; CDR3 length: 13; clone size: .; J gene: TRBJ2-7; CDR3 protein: CAWSALALSEQYF; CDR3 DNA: TGTGCCTGGAGTGCACTAGCACTCTCCGAGCAGTACTTC
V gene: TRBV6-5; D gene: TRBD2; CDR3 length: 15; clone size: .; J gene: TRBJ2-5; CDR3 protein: CASSPPPGGGETQYF; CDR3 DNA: TGTGCCAGCAGTCCCCCCCCGGGGGGAGGGGAGACCCAGTACTTC
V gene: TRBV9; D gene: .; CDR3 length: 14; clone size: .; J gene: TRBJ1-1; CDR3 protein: CASSEGDGSTEAFF; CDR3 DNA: TGTGCCAGCAGCGAGGGGGACGGATCCACTGAAGCTTTCTTT
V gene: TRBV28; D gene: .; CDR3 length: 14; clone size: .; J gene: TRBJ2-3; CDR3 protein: CASSLTSSSDTQYF; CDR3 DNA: TGTGCCAGCAGTTTAACCTCCTCATCAGATACGCAGTATTTT
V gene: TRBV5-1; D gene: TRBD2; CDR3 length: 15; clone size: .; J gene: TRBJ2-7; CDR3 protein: CASSLASGISYEQYF; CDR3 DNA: TGCGCCAGCAGCTTGGCGAGCGGGATATCCTACGAGCAGTACTTC
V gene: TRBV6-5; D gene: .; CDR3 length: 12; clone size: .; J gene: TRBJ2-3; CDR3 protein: CASSYGPDTQYF; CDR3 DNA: TGTGCCAGCAGTTACGGGCCGGATACGCAGTATTTT
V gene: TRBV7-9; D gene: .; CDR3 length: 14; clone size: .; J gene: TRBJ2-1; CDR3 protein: CASSLAIAFDEQFF; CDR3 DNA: TGTGCCAGCAGCTTAGCCATCGCATTCGATGAGCAGTTCTTC
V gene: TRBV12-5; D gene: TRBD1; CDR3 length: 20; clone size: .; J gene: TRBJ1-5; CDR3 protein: CASGLVPAALTRGGDQPQHF; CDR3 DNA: TGTGCTAGTGGTTTGGTACCCGCCGCTTTGACAAGAGGGGGCGATCAGCCCCAGCATTTT
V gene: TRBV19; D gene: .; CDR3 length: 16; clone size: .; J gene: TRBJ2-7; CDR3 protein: CASSMGSAMSSYEQYF; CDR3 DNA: TGTGCCAGTAGTATGGGGTCGGCTATGAGCTCCTACGAGCAGTACTTC
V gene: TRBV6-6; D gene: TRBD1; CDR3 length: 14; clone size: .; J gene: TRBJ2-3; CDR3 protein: CASSYTGVTDTQYF; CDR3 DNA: TGTGCCAGCAGTTATACAGGGGTGACAGATACGCAGTATTTT
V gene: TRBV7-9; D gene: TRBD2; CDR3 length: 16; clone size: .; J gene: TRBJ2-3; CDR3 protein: CASSFGIAGRTDTQYF; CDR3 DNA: TGTGCCAGCAGCTTTGGAATAGCGGGACGCACAGATACGCAGTATTTT
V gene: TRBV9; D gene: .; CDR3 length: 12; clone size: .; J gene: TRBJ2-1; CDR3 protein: CASSVGGSEQFF; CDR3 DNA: TGTGCCAGCAGCGTAGGCGGCAGTGAGCAGTTCTTC
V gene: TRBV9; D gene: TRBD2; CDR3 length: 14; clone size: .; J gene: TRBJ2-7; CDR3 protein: CASSVAGRAYEQYF; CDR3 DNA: TGTGCCAGCAGCGTCGCCGGGAGGGCCTACGAGCAGTACTTC
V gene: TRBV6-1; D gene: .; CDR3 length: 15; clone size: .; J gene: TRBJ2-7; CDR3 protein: CASSLRQEWINEQYF; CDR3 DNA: TGTGCCAGCAGTCTCCGGCAGGAGTGGATCAACGAGCAGTACTTC
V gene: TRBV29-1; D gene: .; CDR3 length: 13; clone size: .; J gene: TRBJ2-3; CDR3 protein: CSVDRDSTDTQYF; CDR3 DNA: TGCAGCGTTGATCGGGACAGCACAGATACGCAGTATTTT
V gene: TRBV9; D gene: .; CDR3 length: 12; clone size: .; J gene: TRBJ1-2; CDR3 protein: CASSTQGHGYTF; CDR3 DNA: TGTGCCAGCAGCACGCAGGGGCATGGCTACACCTTC
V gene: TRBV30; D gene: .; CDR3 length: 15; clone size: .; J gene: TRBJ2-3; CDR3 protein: CAWSPGRTITDTQYF; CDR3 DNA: TGTGCCTGGTCGCCTGGGCGGACTATCACAGATACGCAGTATTTT
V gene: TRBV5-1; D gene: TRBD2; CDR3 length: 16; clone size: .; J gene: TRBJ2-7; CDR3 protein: CASSPPSAGGPHEQYF; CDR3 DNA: TGCGCCAGCAGCCCGCCGTCCGCGGGAGGTCCCCACGAGCAGTACTTC
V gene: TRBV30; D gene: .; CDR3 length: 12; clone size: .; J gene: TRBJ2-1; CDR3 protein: CAWSVRGHEQFF; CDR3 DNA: TGTGCCTGGAGTGTAAGGGGACATGAGCAGTTCTTC
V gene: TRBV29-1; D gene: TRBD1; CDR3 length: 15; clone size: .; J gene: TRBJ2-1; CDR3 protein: CSVEVGTGTYNEQFF; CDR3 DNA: TGCAGCGTTGAAGTTGGGACAGGGACCTACAATGAGCAGTTCTTC
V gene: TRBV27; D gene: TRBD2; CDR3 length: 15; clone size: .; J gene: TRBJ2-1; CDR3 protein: CASKVGTSGYNEQFF; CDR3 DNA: TGTGCCAGCAAGGTAGGGACTAGCGGATACAATGAGCAGTTCTTC
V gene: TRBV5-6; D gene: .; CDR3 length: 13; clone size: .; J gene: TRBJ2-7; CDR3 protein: CASSWRESYEQYF; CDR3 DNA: TGTGCCAGCAGCTGGCGGGAATCCTACGAGCAGTACTTC
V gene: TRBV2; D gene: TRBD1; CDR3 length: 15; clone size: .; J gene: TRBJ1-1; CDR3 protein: CASRGDRPFNTEAFF; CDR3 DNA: TGTGCCAGCAGGGGGGACAGGCCGTTTAACACTGAAGCTTTCTTT
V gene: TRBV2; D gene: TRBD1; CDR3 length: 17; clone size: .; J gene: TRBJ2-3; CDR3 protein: CASSDPSRQGGTDTQYF; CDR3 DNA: TGTGCCAGCAGTGATCCGTCACGACAGGGTGGCACAGATACGCAGTATTTT
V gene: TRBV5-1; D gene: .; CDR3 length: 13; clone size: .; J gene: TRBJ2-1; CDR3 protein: CASSLAQGHEQFF; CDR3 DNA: TGCGCCAGCAGCTTGGCCCAGGGGCATGAGCAGTTCTTC
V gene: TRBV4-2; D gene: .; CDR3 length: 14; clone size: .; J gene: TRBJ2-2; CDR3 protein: CASSQDSVTGELFF; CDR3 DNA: TGTGCCAGCAGCCAAGATTCGGTCACCGGGGAGCTGTTTTTT
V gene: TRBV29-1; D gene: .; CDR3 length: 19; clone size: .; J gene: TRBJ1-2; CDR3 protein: CSVRGQTPEAGVYNYGYTF; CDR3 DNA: TGCAGCGTGAGGGGCCAAACCCCCGAGGCTGGCGTGTACAACTATGGCTACACCTTC
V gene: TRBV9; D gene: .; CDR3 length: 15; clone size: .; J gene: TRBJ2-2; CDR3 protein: CASSVDVGSTGELFF; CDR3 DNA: TGTGCCAGCAGCGTAGATGTAGGGTCAACCGGGGAGCTGTTTTTT
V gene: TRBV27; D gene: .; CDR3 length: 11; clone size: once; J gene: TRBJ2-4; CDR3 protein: CASSNKNIQYF; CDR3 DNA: TGTGCCAGCAGTAACAAAAACATTCAGTACTTC
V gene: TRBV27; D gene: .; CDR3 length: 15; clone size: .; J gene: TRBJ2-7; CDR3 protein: CASSSTEASSYEQYF; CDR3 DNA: TGTGCCAGCAGTTCGACCGAAGCGAGCTCCTACGAGCAGTACTTC
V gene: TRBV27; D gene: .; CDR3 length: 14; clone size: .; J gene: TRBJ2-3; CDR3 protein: CASSLNFGPDTQYF; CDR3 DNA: TGTGCCAGCAGTTTAAATTTCGGGCCAGATACGCAGTATTTT
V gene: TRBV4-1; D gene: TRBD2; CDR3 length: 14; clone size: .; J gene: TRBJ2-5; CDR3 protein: CASSQWEGDETQYF; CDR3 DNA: TGCGCCAGCAGCCAGTGGGAGGGTGATGAGACCCAGTACTTC
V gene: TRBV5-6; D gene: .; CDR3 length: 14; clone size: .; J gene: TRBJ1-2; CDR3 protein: CASSFRRGNYGYTF; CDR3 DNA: TGTGCCAGCAGCTTCCGCAGGGGAAACTATGGCTACACCTTC
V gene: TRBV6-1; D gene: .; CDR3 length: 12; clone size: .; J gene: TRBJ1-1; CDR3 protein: CASSPDGLRAFF; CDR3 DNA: TGTGCCAGCAGTCCTGACGGGTTGCGGGCTTTCTTT
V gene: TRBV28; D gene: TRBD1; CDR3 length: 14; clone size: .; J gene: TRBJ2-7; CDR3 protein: CASSQTGGRYEQYF; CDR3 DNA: TGTGCCAGCAGCCAAACAGGGGGCCGGTACGAGCAGTACTTC
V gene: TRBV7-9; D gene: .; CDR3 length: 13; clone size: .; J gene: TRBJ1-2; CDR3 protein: CASSDGAEDGYTF; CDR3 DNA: TGTGCCAGTTCGGACGGGGCGGAAGATGGCTACACCTTC
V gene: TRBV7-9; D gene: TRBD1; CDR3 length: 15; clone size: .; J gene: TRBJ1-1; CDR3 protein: CASSFPGQGNTEAFF; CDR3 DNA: TGTGCCAGCAGCTTTCCGGGACAGGGAAACACTGAAGCTTTCTTT
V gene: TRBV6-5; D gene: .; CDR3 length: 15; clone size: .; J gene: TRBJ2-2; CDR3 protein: CASGWDNANTGELFF; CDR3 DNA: TGTGCCAGCGGTTGGGACAACGCGAACACCGGGGAGCTGTTTTTT
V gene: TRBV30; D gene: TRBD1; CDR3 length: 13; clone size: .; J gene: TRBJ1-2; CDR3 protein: CAWNVQGADGYTF; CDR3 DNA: TGTGCCTGGAACGTACAGGGGGCAGATGGCTACACCTTC
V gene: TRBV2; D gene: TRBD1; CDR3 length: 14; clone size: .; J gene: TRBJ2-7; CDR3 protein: CASSEGQGIYEQYF; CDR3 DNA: TGTGCCAGCAGTGAGGGACAGGGGATCTACGAGCAGTACTTC
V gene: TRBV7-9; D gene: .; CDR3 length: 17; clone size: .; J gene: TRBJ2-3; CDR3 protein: CASSLADTGVSTDTQYF; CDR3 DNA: TGTGCCAGCAGCTTAGCCGACACTGGAGTTAGCACAGATACGCAGTATTTT
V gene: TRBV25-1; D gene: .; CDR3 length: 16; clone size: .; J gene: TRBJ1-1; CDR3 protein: CASSGPKGGANTEAFF; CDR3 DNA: TGTGCCAGCAGTGGCCCAAAGGGGGGCGCGAACACTGAAGCTTTCTTT
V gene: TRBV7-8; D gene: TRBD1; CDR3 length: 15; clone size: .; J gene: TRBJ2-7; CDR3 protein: CASSSSGTGANEQYF; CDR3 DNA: TGTGCCAGCAGCTCCTCCGGGACAGGGGCTAACGAGCAGTACTTC
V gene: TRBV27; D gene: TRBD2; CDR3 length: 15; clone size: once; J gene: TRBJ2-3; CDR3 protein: CASTKLAGASDTQYF; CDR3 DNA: TGTGCCAGCACGAAACTAGCGGGAGCTTCAGATACGCAGTATTTT
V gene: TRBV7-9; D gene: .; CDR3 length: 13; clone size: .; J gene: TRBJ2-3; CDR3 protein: CASVSGYTDTQYF; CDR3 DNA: TGTGCCAGCGTCAGTGGCTACACAGATACGCAGTATTTT
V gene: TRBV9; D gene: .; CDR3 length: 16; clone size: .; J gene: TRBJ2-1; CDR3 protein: CASTTGPSSSYNEQFF; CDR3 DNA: TGTGCCAGCACAACGGGCCCATCAAGCTCCTACAATGAGCAGTTCTTC
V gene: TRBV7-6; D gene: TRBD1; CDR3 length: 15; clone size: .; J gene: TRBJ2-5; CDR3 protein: CASSLDPRQGETQYF; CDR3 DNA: TGTGCCAGCAGCTTAGATCCGAGACAGGGGGAGACCCAGTACTTC
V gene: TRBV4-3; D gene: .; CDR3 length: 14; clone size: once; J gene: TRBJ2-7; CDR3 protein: CASSQVLGPGEQYF; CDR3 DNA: TGCGCCAGCAGCCAAGTTCTCGGGCCGGGCGAGCAGTACTTC
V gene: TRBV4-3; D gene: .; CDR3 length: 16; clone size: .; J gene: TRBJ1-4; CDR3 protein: CASSQDGEGVGEKLFF; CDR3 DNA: TGCGCCAGCAGCCAAGATGGGGAGGGAGTGGGCGAAAAACTGTTTTTT
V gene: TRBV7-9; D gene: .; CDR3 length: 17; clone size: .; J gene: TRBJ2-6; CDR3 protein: CASSSGGGGSGANVLTF; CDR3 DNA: TGTGCCAGCAGCTCCGGGGGCGGGGGCTCTGGGGCCAACGTCCTGACTTTC